What follows are 5 T cell receptor beta chains derived from one specimen sequenced in a study of cytomegalovirus exposure and HLA in healthy donors. The PCR made use of 60 Vbeta and 13 Jbeta primers. The assay was immunoSEQ multiplex PCR, and TCRdb's table has in-frame clones only and misses some. The sample consists of about 140,000 clones, about 80% of them appearing once. The sequenced sample was PBMCs. Receptor source: a man aged 30 to 39 in good health and CMV-seronegative.

CDR3 in amino acids: CASNSGTGFVNEQFF. The CDR3, as DNA: TGTGCCAGTAACTCCGGGACAGGGTTCGTCAATGAGCAGTTCTTC. The rearrangement links TRBV2 to TRBJ2-1, with TRBD1 matching over 9 bases. The germline V gene has CDR1 SNHLY and CDR2 FYNNEI. V dropped 9 bases and J dropped 6; count of bases not matched to a gene: 12. The CDR3 is 15 residues long.

The rearrangement links TRBV29-1 to TRBJ2-5, with D possibly TRBD2 on 5 matching bases. CDR1 is SQVTM and CDR2 is ANQGSEA in the germline V gene. This CDR3 has 14 residues. The V gene lost 2 bases and the J gene lost 5 bases, with 15 bases spanning the gap. CDR3 sequence (DNA): TGCAGCGTTGAAAGGAGGCCCGACTGGGAGACCCAGTACTTC. Translation: CSVERRPDWETQYF.

Notes on this clone: Mismatch with germline at one junction end may stem from a read error. The chain joins TRBV20-1 to TRBJ2-7, with D possibly matching TRBD1 (5 bases). The CDR3 is 10 residues long. The V gene's germline CDR1 is DFQATT and CDR2 SNEGSKA (reference sequence). The CDR3 is CSARDHTDSF. The CDR3 nucleotides read TGCAGTGCTAGAGATCACACCGACAGCTTC.

The V gene is TRBV18, the J gene TRBJ2-7; D is possibly TRBD2 (5 bases). The CDR3 runs 13 residues. The germline gives CDR1 KGHSH, CDR2 LQKENI. V lost 5 bases and J 6 bases, leaving 14 bases between the germline ends. CDR3: CASSTETTGEQYF. For the CDR3, the DNA is TGTGCCAGCTCAACGGAGACTACGGGCGAGCAGTACTTC.

CDR3 protein: CASSQGGQGSTDTQYF. CDR3 sequence (DNA): TGCGCCAGCAGCCAAGGGGGGCAGGGGAGCACAGATACGCAGTATTTT. The chain combines TRBV4-3 with TRBJ2-3, with D perhaps matching TRBD1 (6 bases). V was shortened by 1 base and J by 0 bases, with 11 bases between the two germline ends. This CDR3 has 16 residues. Germline assignment: CDR1 LGHNA and CDR2 YSLEER.